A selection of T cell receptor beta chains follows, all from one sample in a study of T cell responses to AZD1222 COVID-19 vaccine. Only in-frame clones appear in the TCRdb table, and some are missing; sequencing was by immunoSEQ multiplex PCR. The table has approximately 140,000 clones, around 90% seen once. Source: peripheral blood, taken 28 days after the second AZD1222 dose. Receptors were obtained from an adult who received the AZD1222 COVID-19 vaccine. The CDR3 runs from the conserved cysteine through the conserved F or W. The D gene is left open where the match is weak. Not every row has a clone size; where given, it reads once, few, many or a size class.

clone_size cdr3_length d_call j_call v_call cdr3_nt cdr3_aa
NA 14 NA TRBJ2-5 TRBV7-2 TGTGCCAGCAGCTTACGTCTATTTAAAGAGACCCAGTACTTC CASSLRLFKETQYF
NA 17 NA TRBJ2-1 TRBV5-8 TGTGCCAGCAGCTCCAGGGGGGTAGCGGCGTCCTACAATGAGCAGTTCTTC CASSSRGVAASYNEQFF
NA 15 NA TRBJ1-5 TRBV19 TGTGCCAGTAGTATTTCGCAGGGGATAGGTCAGCCCCAGCATTTT CASSISQGIGQPQHF
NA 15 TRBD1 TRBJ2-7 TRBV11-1 TGTGCCAGCAGCCTAAGGACAGGGGGCCGGTACGAGCAGTACTTC CASSLRTGGRYEQYF
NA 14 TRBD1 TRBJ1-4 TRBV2 TGTGCCAGCAGTTCGGACAGGGCTGATGAAAAACTGTTTTTT CASSSDRADEKLFF
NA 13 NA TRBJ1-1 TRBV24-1 TGTGCCACCAGTGAAAATGGGGCGCCTGCAGCTTTCTTT CATSENGAPAAFF
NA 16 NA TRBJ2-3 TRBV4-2 TGTGCCAGCAGCCAAGACGGGGCAGCTAGCACAGATACGCAGTATTTT CASSQDGAASTDTQYF
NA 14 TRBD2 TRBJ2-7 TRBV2 TGTGCCAGCAGTTCCCCGGGACTACCCTGGGAGCAGTACTTC CASSSPGLPWEQYF
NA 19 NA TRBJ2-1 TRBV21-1 TGTGCCAGCAGCAAAGTTGTTTCTCGGACACATAGCTCCTACAATGAGCAGTTCTTC CASSKVVSRTHSSYNEQFF
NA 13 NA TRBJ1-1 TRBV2 TGTGCCAGCAGTGAAGAGAGGGAAACTGAAGCTTTCTTT CASSEERETEAFF
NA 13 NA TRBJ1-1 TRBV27 TGTGCCAGCAGTTTAACAGGGAACACTGAAGCTTTCTTT CASSLTGNTEAFF
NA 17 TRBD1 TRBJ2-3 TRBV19 TGTGCCAGTAGTATGCCTTACCGGGACAGGGCCACAGATACGCAGTATTTT CASSMPYRDRATDTQYF
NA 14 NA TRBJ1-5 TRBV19 TGTGCCAGTAGCCCGGGGGCTGACAGAAGCCCCCAGCATTTT CASSPGADRSPQHF
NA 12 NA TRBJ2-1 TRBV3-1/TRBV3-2 TGTGCCAGCAGTATCCGCGACACTGAGCAGTTCTTC CASSIRDTEQFF
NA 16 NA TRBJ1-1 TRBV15 TGTGCCACCAGCAACCTCCCGGATAAGGCGAACACTGAAGCTTTCTTT CATSNLPDKANTEAFF
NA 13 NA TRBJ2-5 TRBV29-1 TGCAGCGTTGGGGGCGGAGGATGGGAGACCCAGTACTTC CSVGGGGWETQYF
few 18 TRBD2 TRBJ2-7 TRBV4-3 TGCGCCAGCAGCCAAGATTCCGCGGGGGGAGACCCCTCCTACGAGCAGTACTTC CASSQDSAGGDPSYEQYF
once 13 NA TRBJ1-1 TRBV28 TGTGCCAGCAGCCCGACGGTAGGCACTGAAGCTTTCTTT CASSPTVGTEAFF
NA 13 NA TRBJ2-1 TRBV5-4 TGTGCCGTAGGGAGCCCCGCCTCCAATGAGCAGTTCTTC CAVGSPASNEQFF
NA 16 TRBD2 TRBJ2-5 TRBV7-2 TGTGCCAGCAGCTCGGGACTAGCGGGGGGGCAAGAGACCCAGTACTTC CASSSGLAGGQETQYF
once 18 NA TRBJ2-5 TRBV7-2 TGTGCCAGCAGCTTAGTACCCGTGCTTGGGGCAGCGAGGGAGACCCAGTACTTC CASSLVPVLGAARETQYF
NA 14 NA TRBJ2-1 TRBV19 TGTGCCAGTCGGGTTACAGGGATGGGCAATGAGCAGTTCTTC CASRVTGMGNEQFF
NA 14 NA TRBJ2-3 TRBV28 TGTGCCAGCAGTGAGTCCAGGGGAGCAGATACGCAGTATTTT CASSESRGADTQYF
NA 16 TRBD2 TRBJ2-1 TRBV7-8 TGTGCCAGCAGCCACACTGAGTCGGGGGGAAGAAATGAGCAGTTCTTC CASSHTESGGRNEQFF
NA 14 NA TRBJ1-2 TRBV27 TGTGCCAGCAGCGACGACCACAGAAACTATGGCTACACCTTC CASSDDHRNYGYTF
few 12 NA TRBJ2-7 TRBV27 TGTGCCAGCAGGGGGCAGAGCTACGAGCAGTACTTC CASRGQSYEQYF
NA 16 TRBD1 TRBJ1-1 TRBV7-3 TGTGCCAGCAGCTTAACCGGAGGGGGCGCGAACACTGAAGCTTTCTTT CASSLTGGGANTEAFF
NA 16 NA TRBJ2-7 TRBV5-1 TGCGCCAGCAGCTTGGTTTATGGTTGGGGCTCCTACGAGCAGTACTTC CASSLVYGWGSYEQYF
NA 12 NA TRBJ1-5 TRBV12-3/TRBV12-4 TGTGCCAGCAGTTGGGGTGGCCAGCCCCAGCATTTT CASSWGGQPQHF
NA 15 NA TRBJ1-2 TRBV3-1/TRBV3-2 TGTGCCAGCAGCCAAGAAGGCTGGGGCGGCTATGGCTACACCTTC CASSQEGWGGYGYTF
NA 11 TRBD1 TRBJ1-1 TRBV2 TGTGCCACTGTGACAGGGAAGGAAGCTTTCTTT CATVTGKEAFF
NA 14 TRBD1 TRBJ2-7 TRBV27 TGTGCCAGCAACCCGACAGGGGCCTCCTACGAGCAGTACTTC CASNPTGASYEQYF
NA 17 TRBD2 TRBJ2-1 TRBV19 TGTGCCAGTAGTATCGGGGGGGGAACAGGTTCCTACAATGAGCAGTTCTTC CASSIGGGTGSYNEQFF
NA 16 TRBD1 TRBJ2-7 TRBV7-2 TGTGCCAGCAGCTCGGGACAGGGAAGATTGGCCTACGAGCAGTACTTC CASSSGQGRLAYEQYF
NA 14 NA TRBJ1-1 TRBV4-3 TGCGCCAGCAGCCAGCCCGGGGGTGGCACTGAAGCTTTCTTT CASSQPGGGTEAFF
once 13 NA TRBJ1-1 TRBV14 TGTGCCAGCAGCCGGGGGATGAACACTGAAGCTTTCTTT CASSRGMNTEAFF
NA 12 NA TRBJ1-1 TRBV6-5 TGTGCCAGCAGCCCGACAGGATTCGAAGCTTTCTTT CASSPTGFEAFF
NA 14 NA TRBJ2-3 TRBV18 TGTGCCAGCTCACGACAGACCGACACAGATACGCAGTATTTT CASSRQTDTDTQYF
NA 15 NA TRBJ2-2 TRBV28 TGTGCCAGCAGTTTGGGACTCAGGGACACCGGGGAGCTGTTTTTT CASSLGLRDTGELFF
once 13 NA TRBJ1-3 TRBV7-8 TGTGCCAGGAAGAGGGGCTCTGGAAACACCATATATTTT CARKRGSGNTIYF
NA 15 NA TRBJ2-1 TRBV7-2 TGTGCCAGCAGCTTGACCCGTTCTACCTACAATGAGCAGTTCTTC CASSLTRSTYNEQFF
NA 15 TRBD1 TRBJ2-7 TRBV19 TGTGCCAGTAGCCAAGGGACAGGGGACCCCTACGAGCAGTACTTC CASSQGTGDPYEQYF
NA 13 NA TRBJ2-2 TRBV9 TGTGCCAGCAGCGTAGCTAGCAACGGGGAGCTGTTTTTT CASSVASNGELFF
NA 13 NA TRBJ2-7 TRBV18 TGTGCCAGCTCTGATAGCAACTCCTACGAGCAGTACTTC CASSDSNSYEQYF
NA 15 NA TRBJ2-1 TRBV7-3 TGTGCCAGCAGCTCCCCCTGGGGAGGGACAAATGAGCAGTTCTTC CASSSPWGGTNEQFF
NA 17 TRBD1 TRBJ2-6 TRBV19 TGTGCCAGTAGTATAGCCCAGGGGGCGCCTGGGGCCAACGTCCTGACTTTC CASSIAQGAPGANVLTF
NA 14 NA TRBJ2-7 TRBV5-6 TGTGCCAGCAGCATGACAGGAGGAGACTACGAGCAGTACTTC CASSMTGGDYEQYF
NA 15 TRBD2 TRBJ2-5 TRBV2 TGTGCCAGAAAAAAGCGGGGGGGTCCGGAGGAGACCCAGTACTTC CARKKRGGPEETQYF
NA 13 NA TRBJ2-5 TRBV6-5 TGTGCCAGCAGTAGGGGGGGGGCCAAGACCCAGTACTTC CASSRGGAKTQYF
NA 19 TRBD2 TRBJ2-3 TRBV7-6 TGTGCCAGCAGCCCTCGGGACTACCTAACCCACTTGGGCACAGATACGCAGTATTTT CASSPRDYLTHLGTDTQYF